This T cell receptor beta chain was found in a study of T cells in narcolepsy (dated by TCRdb to the late 2010s). About the study as a whole: Patients with narcolepsy type 1 or type 2 (NT1, NT2) were enrolled in the study together with healthy control donors. The study sought autoreactive T cells targeting hypocretin neuron self-antigens (hypocretin, TRIB2) in narcolepsy patients, using TCR Vbeta sequencing to track clonotypes in blood and CSF. The paper as a whole reports these results and caveats: Numbers of sequenced blood memory CD4+ clonotypes were comparable, averaging roughly 37,000 in patients and about 30,000 in controls. Autoreactive clonotypes were reported to be detected serially in the blood of the same patients and of different patients, but not in the blood of healthy controls. No sequences matching autoreactive T cell clones were contained in some blood memory CD4+ repertoires from patients and controls. In plots comparing CSF and blood CD4+ T cell clonotypes from the same patient, HCRT-specific and TRIB2-specific autoreactive clonotypes were highlighted.

The library was built by means of the immunoSEQ multiplex PCR assay. TCRdb holds this immuneACCESS table with in-frame rearrangements only. Some clones are missing; in checked studies, unresolved V genes explain under half, and the rest has no known cause. Counted in this sample were some 30,000 clones; 78% of them appeared once. The ten largest clones capture 1.2% of the sample. Regarding this clone: Its specific antigen is unknown. No much larger clone is present one base from it, and per-base qualities are unavailable.

The CDR3 goes from the cysteine to the phenylalanine over 14 residues. CDR3 DNA only is kept here, 42 bases in frame from base 1. CDR1 and CDR2 (SEHNR, FQNEAQ) derive from the germline V gene (reference sequence). The germline V end is reduced by 3 bases and the J end by 4 bases; junction bases left unmatched: 2. For TCR Vbeta sequencing, memory CD4+ T cells were sorted ex vivo from the peripheral blood of both healthy controls and narcolepsy patients. Sequencing was done on a sample of CD45RA- memory CD4+ T cells from PBMCs. The label giving this sample's cell subset or site can be read as: memory T cells sorted ex vivo from peripheral blood. This sequence originates from a human donor with narcolepsy. The chain is assembled from TRBV7-9 and TRBJ2-7; 11 nucleotides in the junction match TRBD2. Read as DNA, the sequence is TGTGCCAGCAGCTTGACTAGCGGGACATACGAGCAGTACTTC. Its protein reads: CASSLTSGTYEQYF.